Listed below are T cell receptor beta chains from one sample, sequenced in a study of blood T cells in healthy people across ages. Using its own MiXCR run on the 5' RACE reads, TCRdb lists one record per CDR3 protein. The sample holds about 800,000 distinct CDR3 sequences; around 45% are singletons and the top ten take 15% to 20%. The sequenced sample was blood. Source of these receptors: a man at least 80 years old in good health. Each CDR3 is given with its conserved first and last residue. D genes are given only for firm matches. Only some rows state a clone size, as once, few, many or a class for expanded clones.

j_gene,d_gene,len,abundance,v_gene,CDR3nt,CDR3aa
TRBJ1-5,TRBD1,14,once,TRBV28,TGTGCCAGCAGTTTGGGACAGGTCGGTCAGCCCCAGCATTTT,CASSLGQVGQPQHF
TRBJ2-2,TRBD2,17,.,TRBV20-1,TGCAGTGCCCCCAGGCTAGCGGGAGGGCCAGGCACCGGGGAGCTGTTTTTT,CSAPRLAGGPGTGELFF
TRBJ2-7,TRBD2,15,.,TRBV5-4,TGTGCCAGCACCCCTGTAGCGGGAGGGTCCTACGAGCAGTACTTC,CASTPVAGGSYEQYF
TRBJ2-7,TRBD1,16,.,TRBV5-4,TGTGCCAGCAGTTCGAGGACAGGGGCCACCCTCTACGAGCAGTACTTC,CASSSRTGATLYEQYF
TRBJ1-5,.,13,few,TRBV28,TGTGCCAGCAGTTTAATGTCTCATCAGCCCCAGCATTTT,CASSLMSHQPQHF
TRBJ2-1,.,12,once,TRBV18,TGTGCCAGCTCACCCGGGAGATGGGAGCAGTTCTTC,CASSPGRWEQFF
TRBJ2-1,TRBD1,16,.,TRBV5-1,TGCGCCAGCAGCTTGGTCGACAGGGACGTCTACAATGAGCAGTTCTTC,CASSLVDRDVYNEQFF
TRBJ2-1,TRBD2,13,once,TRBV11-2,TGTGCCAGCAGAACTCTAGGCGGGGGTGAGCAGTTCTTC,CASRTLGGGEQFF
TRBJ2-7,.,15,.,TRBV20-1,TGCAGTGCTGCGATCGGGGCGAATGGAGCCTACGAGCAGTACTTC,CSAAIGANGAYEQYF
TRBJ2-3,TRBD2,18,.,TRBV20-1,TGCAGTGCTAGAGGTTCCAGCGGGAGTGCCGTTCGGTCAGATACGCAGTATTTT,CSARGSSGSAVRSDTQYF
TRBJ1-2,TRBD1,15,.,TRBV5-4,TGTGCCAGCAGCTTGGACAGGGGGAATCACTATGGCTACACCTTC,CASSLDRGNHYGYTF
TRBJ2-1,TRBD2,14,.,TRBV20-1,TGCAGTGCTACAGTGCCCTACGGCGGGAGGTATCGGTTCTTC,CSATVPYGGRYRFF
TRBJ1-2,.,12,many,TRBV27,TGTGCCAGCAGTCAGGACGCATTTGGCTACACCTTC,CASSQDAFGYTF
TRBJ2-5,TRBD2,14,.,TRBV10-3,TGTGCCATCAGTGTCGGGCGGGAGGTCGGGACCCGGTACTTC,CAISVGREVGTRYF
TRBJ1-2,.,14,.,TRBV20-1,TGCAGTGCTAGGTTTCCCGGAGCTAACTATGGCTACACCTTC,CSARFPGANYGYTF
TRBJ2-4,.,15,.,TRBV4-3,TGCGCCAGCAGCACAGACAGGCTAGCCAAAAACATTCAGTACTTC,CASSTDRLAKNIQYF
TRBJ1-3,.,15,few,TRBV5-1,TGCGCCAGCAGCTCCGATGGGGGCCAGGGAAACACCATATATTTT,CASSSDGGQGNTIYF
TRBJ1-1,.,11,.,TRBV29-1,TGCAGCGTGGGTTACAGGGATCTCGCTTTCTTT,CSVGYRDLAFF
TRBJ1-5,.,14,few,TRBV20-1,TGCAGTGCTAGACTGCCTAATAGCAATCAGCCCCAGCATTTT,CSARLPNSNQPQHF
TRBJ2-1,TRBD1,15,.,TRBV29-1,TGCAGCGTAACCCCTCCGCGACAGGGCAACAATGAGCAGTTCTTC,CSVTPPRQGNNEQFF
TRBJ1-6,.,16,.,TRBV5-1,TGCGCCAGCAGCTTACCAGAGAGCTCCTATAATTCACCCCTCCACTTT,CASSLPESSYNSPLHF